This TCR beta chain was obtained from a study of shared clonotypes between healthy human individuals. Study-level information: The donors, a couple of women and three men, were aged 18 to 49.

In the sorted-subset replicate PCRs, 200 ng DNA, 25,000 to 35,000 T cell genomes, was used. The method was immunoSEQ multiplex PCR; TCRdb's version includes in-frame clones alone and lacks a portion of them. The table records about 2.5 million clones, 85% to 95% of them present only once. Caucasian adults residing in Nashville, Tennessee made up all the donors. The study separated CD4+ cells into CD45RA+ naive and CD45RA-negative memory subsets. The specimen was naive CD4+ T cells from PBMCs. Indicated subset: CD45RA+ positively selected. The clonotype originates from a man aged 18 to 29 in good health. Some clones in this sample may be carry-over from other donors' samples.

This CDR3 reads CASSMGLAGGLLDTQYF. Here the CDR3 DNA reads TGTGCCAGTAGTATGGGTCTAGCGGGAGGCCTTTTAGATACGCAGTATTTT. The chain recombines TRBV19 with TRBJ2-3, with 11 bases lining up with TRBD2. Germline V gives CDR1 LNHDA, CDR2 SQIVND (reference sequence). CDR3 length equals 17 residues. Trimming at V came to 3 bases and at J to 5 bases, leaving 10 bases not matched to a gene.